Below are 18 T cell receptor beta chains sequenced from a single sample in a study of blood T cell repertoires in COVID-19. This table comes from immunoSEQ multiplex PCR, and its TCRdb copy is limited to in-frame clones, with some not included. The sample gives roughly 200,000 clones, 70% to 90% of which show up once; 20% to 25% is in the top ten. The specimen sequenced was peripheral blood. These TCRs come from a man in his sixties with active or convalescent COVID-19.

The chain combines TRBV25-1 with TRBJ2-5; unclear D gene. V was pared by 9 bases and J by 5 bases, with 10 bases between. The V gene's germline CDR1 is MGHDK and CDR2 SYGVNS. The CDR3 is 11 residues long. Written as DNA, the CDR3 is TGTGCCAGTATAGCAGCGGAGACCCAGTACTTC. As protein: CASIAAETQYF.

The rearrangement uses TRBV7-2 and TRBJ2-7; 12 bases line up with TRBD2. The CDR3 extends over 18 amino acids. Germline trimming cut 1 base from V and 3 bases from J; bases unmatched to any gene: 10. The germline CDR1 and CDR2 sequences are SGHTA and FQGNSA. The CDR3: CASSLGPSGGAVNYEQYF. The CDR3 nucleotides are TGTGCCAGCAGCTTAGGGCCTAGCGGGGGGGCCGTTAACTACGAGCAGTACTTC. Filled out from reference TRBV7-2 and TRBJ2-7, the complete variable domain reads GAGVSQSPSNKVTEKGKDVELRCDPISGHTALYWYRQSLGQGLEFLIYFQGNSAPDKSGLPSDRFSAERTGGSVSTLTIQRTQQEDSAVYLCASSLGPSGGAVNYEQYFGPGTRLTVT.

The V and J genes are TRBV14 and TRBJ1-6; 8 bases map to TRBD1. Trimming took 0 bases from V and 9 from J; bases not matched to a gene: 4. The CDR3 has 15 residues. Germline CDR1 and CDR2: SGHDN and FVKESK. CDR3 region: CASSQDWTGRSPLHF. Written as DNA, the CDR3 is TGTGCCAGCAGCCAAGATTGGACAGGGCGTTCACCCCTCCACTTT.

The chain carries TRBV5-1 and TRBJ1-1; D may be TRBD1 (5 bases). This CDR3 is built from 15 residues. Germline assignment: CDR1 SGHRS and CDR2 YFSETQ. The V end was cut by 3 bases, the J end by 0 bases, with 12 bases between. The CDR3 bases are TGCGCCAGCAGCTCACGGGGGGGTATGAACACTGAAGCTTTCTTT. Its protein is CASSSRGGMNTEAFF.

This clone was observed a handful of times. The rearrangement links TRBV7-9 to TRBJ2-1; TRBD2 agrees at 7 bases. This CDR3 is 12 amino acids long. The trim removed 5 bases at V and 10 bases at J, leaving 5 bases unmatched. Germline CDR1 is SEHNR and CDR2 is FQNEAQ (reference sequence). CDR3 DNA: TGTGCCAGCAGCCGGACGGGGGGAGAGCAGTTCTTC. This gives the protein CASSRTGGEQFF.

CDR3 sequence (DNA): TGTGCCAGCAGTTTTTCCAGCGATCAGCCCCAGCATTTT. This encodes CASSFSSDQPQHF. The J gene is TRBJ1-5, the V gene TRBV12-3 or TRBV12-4; D is ambiguous. Trimming pared 3 bases from V and 5 bases from J, leaving 8 bases between. The CDR3 length is 13 residues.

The chain recombines TRBV6-5 with TRBJ1-5; TRBD1 might be the D (5 bases). The length of the CDR3 is 15 residues. The V end was cut by 4 bases, the J end by 3 bases, with 13 bases between. Germline V gene sequence: CDR1 MNHEY, CDR2 SVGAGI. DNA of the CDR3: TGTGCCAGCAGTTCTACCTGGACACTCAATCAGCCCCAGCATTTT. The encoded protein is CASSSTWTLNQPQHF.

This chain uses TRBV19 with TRBJ1-3, with D possibly being TRBD1 (6 bases). The germline V gene has CDR1 LNHDA and CDR2 SQIVND (reference sequence). The V end was cut by 6 bases, the J end by 4 bases, with 16 bases between. This CDR3 contains 15 residues. CDR3 region: CASRTQGGFGNTIYF. CDR3 nucleotides: TGTGCCAGTAGGACACAGGGTGGGTTCGGAAACACCATATATTTT.

The rearrangement uses TRBV7-6 and TRBJ2-3; TRBD2 agrees at 11 bases. CDR1 is SGHVS, CDR2 FNYEAQ, per germline. With 1 base clipped from V and 5 bases from J, the junction kept 5 bases outside the gene matches. This CDR3 region has 16 residues. In DNA, the CDR3 is TGTGCCAGCAGCTTAGGCCTAGCGGGGGGTGGAGATACGCAGTATTTT. Translating gives CASSLGLAGGGDTQYF. Full variable domain (missing parts from reference TRBV7-6 and TRBJ2-3): GAGVSQSPRYKVTKRGQDVALRCDPISGHVSLYWYRQALGQGPEFLTYFNYEAQQDKSGLPNDRFSAERPEGSISTLTIQRTEQRDSAMYRCASSLGLAGGGDTQYFGPGTRLTVL.

The chain couples TRBV3-1 (or the pseudogene TRBV3-2) to TRBJ2-3; D is perhaps TRBD2 (5 bases). Germline CDR1 LGHDT, CDR2 YNNKEL (reference sequence). V lost 0 bases, J lost 2 bases, and 9 bases lay in between. The CDR3 runs to 15 residues. The DNA of the CDR3 is TGTGCCAGCAGCCAAGATGGGAGCTACACAGATACGCAGTATTTT. Translation gives CASSQDGSYTDTQYF.

The chain is built from TRBV5-1 and TRBJ1-2; D perhaps matches TRBD1 (6 bases). V gave up 4 bases and J gave up 8 bases, with 18 bases separating them. The germline V gene encodes CDR1 SGHRS and CDR2 YFSETQ. The length of the CDR3 is 14 residues. The CDR3 region is CASSPSSGGGGYTF. CDR3 bases: TGCGCCAGCAGCCCCTCCTCGGGAGGGGGGGGCTACACCTTC.

The genes are TRBV28 and TRBJ1-5; 8 nucleotides agree with TRBD1. The CDR3 is 15 amino acids. V gave up 7 bases and J gave up 2 bases; unmatched junction bases: 7. The germline V gene encodes CDR1 MDHEN and CDR2 SYDVKM. CDR3 sequence (DNA): TGTGCCAGCAAAGGACAGGGTTCGGGCAATCAGCCCCAGCATTTT. As protein: CASKGQGSGNQPQHF.

This chain links TRBV4-2 with TRBJ1-2, with a possible D match to TRBD1 (6 bases). V was pared by 0 bases and J by 6 bases, with 17 bases between. Germline CDR1 reads LGHNA; CDR2 reads YNFKEQ. The CDR3 runs 16 residues. The CDR3 sequence is CASSQDLTGWTDGYTF. CDR3 nucleotides: TGTGCCAGCAGCCAAGATCTTACAGGGTGGACAGATGGCTACACCTTC.

This chain joins TRBV6-6 and TRBJ2-3; 10 nucleotides agree with TRBD2. V lost 6 bases, J lost 3 bases, and 9 bases stayed unmatched. The CDR3 loop spans 16 amino acids. The V gene's germline CDR1 is MNHNY and CDR2 SVGAGI (reference sequence). CDR3 protein: CASRRKAGGRTDTQYF. CDR3 coding DNA: TGTGCCAGCAGACGGAAAGCGGGGGGGCGGACAGATACGCAGTATTTT.

This sequence joins TRBV7-3 and TRBJ1-6, with 7 bases fitting TRBD1. From germline, CDR1 is SGHTA and CDR2 FQGTGA. CDR3 size: 14 residues. Germline trimming cut 8 bases from V and 7 bases from J; bases unmatched to any gene: 8. CDR3: CASATGVLNSPLHF. CDR3 DNA sequence: TGTGCCAGCGCCACAGGGGTTTTAAATTCACCCCTCCACTTT.

This clone was observed a handful of times. The CDR3 region has the DNA TGTGCCACCAGCCTAGGGACTAGCGGGGGGGATACGCAGTATTTT. Its protein product is CATSLGTSGGDTQYF. This chain connects TRBV24-1 to TRBJ2-3; 15 bases line up with TRBD2. Trimming removed 7 bases from V and 6 bases from J; junction bases left unmatched: 4. Germline assignment: CDR1 KGHDR and CDR2 SFDVKD. This CDR3 comprises 15 residues.

The rearrangement links TRBV5-6 to TRBJ2-7; D is uncertain. Trimming left V 0 bases short and J 3 bases short, with 13 bases between. Germline V gene lookup returns CDR1 SGHDT and CDR2 YYEEEE. The CDR3 runs 15 residues. The CDR3 reads CASSLAPGSYYEQYF. The CDR3 DNA reads TGTGCCAGCAGCTTGGCCCCAGGTTCTTACTACGAGCAGTACTTC.

This clone has more than one count but fewer than ten. The chain combines TRBV13 with TRBJ1-2; D possibly corresponds to TRBD1 (6 bases). The germline V gene encodes CDR1 PRHDT and CDR2 FYEKMQ (reference sequence). CDR3 size: 14 residues. V lost 6 bases and J 4 bases, leaving 15 bases between the germline ends. CDR3 sequence reads: CASRPRGSSYGYTF. The CDR3 bases are TGTGCCAGCAGACCGAGGGGGTCTAGCTATGGCTACACCTTC.